This TCR beta chain emerged from a study of cytomegalovirus exposure and HLA in healthy donors. Whole-study findings and limits: Among the CMV-associated chains, three were confirmed in vitro as specific for CMV antigens. Subsequent analysis of the 120 or so validation repertoires found a tendency for first-cohort TCR clusters to co-occur. Most sequenced TCRs were rare (though some public TCRs occurred in many donors). Reports showed the classifier diagnosing cytomegalovirus status with high specificity and sensitivity.

Concerning this clone itself: As yet, its antigen is unknown.

The CDR3 is 13 residues long. Germline V gives CDR1 MNHEY, CDR2 SMNVEV (reference sequence). The V end was cut by 5 bases, the J end by 1 base, with 9 bases between. TCRdb keeps only in-frame clones here, not all; method: immunoSEQ multiplex PCR. The sample lists around 170,000 clones, about 85% occurring once. Material for sequencing was PBMCs. This sequence was found in a man aged 18 to 29 in good health and CMV-seropositive. The chain carries TRBV27 and TRBJ2-7; no firm D call. The CDR3 sequence: CASSTDSSYEQYF. CDR3 DNA sequence: TGTGCCAGCAGTACCGACTCTTCCTACGAGCAGTACTTC.